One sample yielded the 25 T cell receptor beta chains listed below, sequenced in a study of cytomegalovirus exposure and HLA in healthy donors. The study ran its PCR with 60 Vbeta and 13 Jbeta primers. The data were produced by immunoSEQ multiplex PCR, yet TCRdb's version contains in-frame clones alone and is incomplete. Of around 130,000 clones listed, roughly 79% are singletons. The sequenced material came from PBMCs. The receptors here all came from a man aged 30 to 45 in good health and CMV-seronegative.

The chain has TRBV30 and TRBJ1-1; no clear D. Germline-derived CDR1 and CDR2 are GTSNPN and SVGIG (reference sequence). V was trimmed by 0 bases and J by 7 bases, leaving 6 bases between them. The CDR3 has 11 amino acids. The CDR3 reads CAWSVQSEAFF. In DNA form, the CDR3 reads TGTGCCTGGAGTGTACAAAGTGAAGCTTTCTTT.

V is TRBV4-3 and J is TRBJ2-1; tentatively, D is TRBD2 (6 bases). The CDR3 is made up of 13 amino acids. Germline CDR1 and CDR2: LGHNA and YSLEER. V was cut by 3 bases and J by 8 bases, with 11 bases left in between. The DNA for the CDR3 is TGCGCCAGCAGCCAGGGGACTCCGGATGAGCAGTTCTTC. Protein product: CASSQGTPDEQFF.

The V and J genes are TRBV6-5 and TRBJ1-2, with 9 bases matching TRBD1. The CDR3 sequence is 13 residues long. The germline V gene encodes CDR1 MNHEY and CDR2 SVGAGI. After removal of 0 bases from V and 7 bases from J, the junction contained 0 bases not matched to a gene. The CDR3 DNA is TGTGCCAGCAGTTACTCACAGGGGGCTGGCTACACCTTC. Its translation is CASSYSQGAGYTF.

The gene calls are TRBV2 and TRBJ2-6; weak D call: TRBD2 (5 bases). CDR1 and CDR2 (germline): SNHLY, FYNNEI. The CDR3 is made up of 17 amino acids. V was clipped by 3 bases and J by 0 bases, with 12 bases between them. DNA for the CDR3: TGTGCCAGCAGTGACCCGGATCGGGACTCTGGGGCCAACGTCCTGACTTTC. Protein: CASSDPDRDSGANVLTF.

DNA for the CDR3: TGTGCCAGCACTCGAGGCGATACGAACACTGAAGCTTTCTTT. Its translation: CASTRGDTNTEAFF. The chain is built from TRBV27 and TRBJ1-1; no reliable D call. Germline V gene data show CDR1 as MNHEY and CDR2 as SMNVEV (reference sequence). The CDR3 loop spans 14 amino acids. The germline V and J ends were trimmed by 7 bases and 1 base, with 13 bases remaining between them.

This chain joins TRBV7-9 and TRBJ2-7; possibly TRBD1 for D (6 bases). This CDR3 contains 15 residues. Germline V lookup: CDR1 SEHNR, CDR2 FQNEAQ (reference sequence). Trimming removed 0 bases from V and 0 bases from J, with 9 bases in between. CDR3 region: CASSLAWTASYEQYF. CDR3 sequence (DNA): TGTGCCAGCAGCTTAGCTTGGACAGCCTCCTACGAGCAGTACTTC. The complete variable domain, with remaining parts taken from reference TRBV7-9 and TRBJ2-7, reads DTGVSQNPRHKITKRGQNVTFRCDPISEHNRLYWYRQTLGQGPEFLTYFQNEAQLEKSRLLSDRFSAERPKGSFSTLEIQRTEQGDSAMYLCASSLAWTASYEQYFGPGTRLTVT.

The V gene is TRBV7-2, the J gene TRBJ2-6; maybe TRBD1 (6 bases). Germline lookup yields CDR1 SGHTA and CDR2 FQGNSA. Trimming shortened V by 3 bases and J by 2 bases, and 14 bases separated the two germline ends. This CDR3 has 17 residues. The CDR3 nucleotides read TGTGCCAGCAGCTTTCTGGGGGCGTTGCCTGGGGCCAACGTCCTGACTTTC. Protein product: CASSFLGALPGANVLTF.

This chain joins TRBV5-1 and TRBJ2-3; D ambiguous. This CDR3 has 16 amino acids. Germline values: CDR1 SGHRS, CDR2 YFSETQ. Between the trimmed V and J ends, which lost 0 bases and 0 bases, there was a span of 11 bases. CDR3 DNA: TGCGCCAGCAGCTTGGACCTGGCTTGGAGCACAGATACGCAGTATTTT. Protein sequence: CASSLDLAWSTDTQYF.

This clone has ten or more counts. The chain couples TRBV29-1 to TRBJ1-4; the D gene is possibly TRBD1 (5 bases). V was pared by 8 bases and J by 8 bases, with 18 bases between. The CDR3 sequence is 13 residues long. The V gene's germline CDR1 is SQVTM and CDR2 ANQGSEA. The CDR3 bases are TGCAGCAACTCGGGAGGGGTGGGGGAAAAACTGTTTTTT. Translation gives CSNSGGVGEKLFF. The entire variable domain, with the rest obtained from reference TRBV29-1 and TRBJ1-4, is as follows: SAVISQKPSRDICQRGTSLTIQCQVDSQVTMMFWYRQQPGQSLTLIATANQGSEATYESGFVIDKFPISRPNLTFSTLTVSNMSPEDSSIYLCSNSGGVGEKLFFGSGTQLSVL.

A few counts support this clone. CDR3 coding DNA: TGCGCCAGCAGCCACGGGACAGGGCGATACGAGCAGTACTTC. It encodes CASSHGTGRYEQYF. The rearrangement links TRBV4-3 to TRBJ2-7; the match to TRBD1 covers 9 bases. The CDR3 contains 14 residues. With 3 bases clipped from V and 4 bases from J, the junction kept 4 bases outside the gene matches. Germline V CDR1 and CDR2: LGHNA, YSLEER.

The CDR3 coding sequence is TGCGCCAGTCTTACCTACGAGCAGTACTTC. It codes for CASLTYEQYF. The chain employs TRBV23-1 and TRBJ2-7; D uncertain. TRBV23-1 is known as an ORF, though its function is uncertain. The germline V and J ends were trimmed by 9 bases and 2 bases, with 5 bases remaining between them. The CDR3 extends over 10 amino acids.

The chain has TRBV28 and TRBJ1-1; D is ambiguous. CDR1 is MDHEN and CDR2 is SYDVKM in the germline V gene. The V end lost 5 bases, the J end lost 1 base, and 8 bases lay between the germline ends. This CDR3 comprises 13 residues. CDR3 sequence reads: CASSNPGNTEAFF. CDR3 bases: TGTGCCAGCAGTAACCCGGGGAACACTGAAGCTTTCTTT.

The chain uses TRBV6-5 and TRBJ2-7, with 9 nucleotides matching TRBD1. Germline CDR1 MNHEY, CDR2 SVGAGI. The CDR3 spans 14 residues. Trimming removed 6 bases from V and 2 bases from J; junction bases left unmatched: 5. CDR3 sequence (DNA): TGTGCCAGCAGCCTCCGGGACAGGGCCTACGAGCAGTACTTC. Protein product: CASSLRDRAYEQYF.

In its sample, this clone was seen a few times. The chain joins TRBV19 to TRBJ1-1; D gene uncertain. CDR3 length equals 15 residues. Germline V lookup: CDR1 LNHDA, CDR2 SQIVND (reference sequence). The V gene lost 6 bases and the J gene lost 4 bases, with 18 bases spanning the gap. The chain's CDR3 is CASRRDDMVGTEAFF. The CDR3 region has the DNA TGTGCCAGTAGGAGGGATGACATGGTGGGCACTGAAGCTTTCTTT.

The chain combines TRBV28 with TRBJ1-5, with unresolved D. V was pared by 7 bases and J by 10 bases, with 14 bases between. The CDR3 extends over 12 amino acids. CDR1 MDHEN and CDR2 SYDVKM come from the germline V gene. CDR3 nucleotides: TGTGCCAGCAAAGTGGGTTCGGGTCCCCAGCATTTT. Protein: CASKVGSGPQHF.

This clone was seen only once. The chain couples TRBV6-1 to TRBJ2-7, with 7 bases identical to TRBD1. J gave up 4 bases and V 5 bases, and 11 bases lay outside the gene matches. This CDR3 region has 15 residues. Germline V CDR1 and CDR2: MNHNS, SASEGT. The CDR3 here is CASSPARGFQYEQYF. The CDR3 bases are TGTGCCAGCAGTCCAGCCAGGGGGTTCCAATACGAGCAGTACTTC.

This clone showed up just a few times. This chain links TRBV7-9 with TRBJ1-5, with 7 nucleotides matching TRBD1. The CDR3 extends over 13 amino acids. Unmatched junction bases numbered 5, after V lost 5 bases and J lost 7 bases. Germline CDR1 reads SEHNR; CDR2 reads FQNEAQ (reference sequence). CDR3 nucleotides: TGTGCCAGCAGCCCGACAGGGAGCCAGCCCCAGCATTTT. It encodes CASSPTGSQPQHF.

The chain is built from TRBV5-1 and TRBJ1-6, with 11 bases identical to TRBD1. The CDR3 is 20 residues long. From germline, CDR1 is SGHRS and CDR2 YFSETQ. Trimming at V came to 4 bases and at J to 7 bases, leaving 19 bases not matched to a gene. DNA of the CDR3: TGCGCCAGCAGCCAGCAGCGGACAGGGGGCCTTGGGAGTGGAAATTCACCCCTCCACTTT. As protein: CASSQQRTGGLGSGNSPLHF.

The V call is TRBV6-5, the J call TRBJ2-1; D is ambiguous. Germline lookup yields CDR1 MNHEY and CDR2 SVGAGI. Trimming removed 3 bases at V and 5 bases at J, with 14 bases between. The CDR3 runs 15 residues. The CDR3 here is CASSYFGRSNNEQFF. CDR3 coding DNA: TGTGCCAGCAGTTATTTTGGCCGTAGCAACAATGAGCAGTTCTTC.

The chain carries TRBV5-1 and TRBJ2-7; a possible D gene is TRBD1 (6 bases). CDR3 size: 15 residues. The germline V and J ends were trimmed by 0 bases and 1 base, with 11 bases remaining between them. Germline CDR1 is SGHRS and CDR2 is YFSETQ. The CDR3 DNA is TGCGCCAGCAGCTTGGCCGCGGACAGATCCTACGAGCAGTACTTC. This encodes CASSLAADRSYEQYF.

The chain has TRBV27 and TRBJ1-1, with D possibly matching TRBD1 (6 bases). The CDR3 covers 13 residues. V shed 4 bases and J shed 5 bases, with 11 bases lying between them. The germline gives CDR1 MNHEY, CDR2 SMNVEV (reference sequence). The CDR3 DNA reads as TGTGCCAGCAGTTCCCGGGACAAAACTGAAGCTTTCTTT. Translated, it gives CASSSRDKTEAFF.

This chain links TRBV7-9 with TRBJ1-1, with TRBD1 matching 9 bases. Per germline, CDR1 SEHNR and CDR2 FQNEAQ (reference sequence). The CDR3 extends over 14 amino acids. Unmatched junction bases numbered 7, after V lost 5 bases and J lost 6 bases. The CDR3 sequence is CASSLLQGAAEAFF. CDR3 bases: TGTGCCAGCAGCCTACTACAGGGGGCGGCTGAAGCTTTCTTT.

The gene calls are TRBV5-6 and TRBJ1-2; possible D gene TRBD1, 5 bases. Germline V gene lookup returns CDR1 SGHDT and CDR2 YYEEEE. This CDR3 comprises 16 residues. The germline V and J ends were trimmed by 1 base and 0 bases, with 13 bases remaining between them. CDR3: CASSLRGRETNYGYTF. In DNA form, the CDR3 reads TGTGCCAGCAGCTTGAGGGGCAGGGAAACTAACTATGGCTACACCTTC.

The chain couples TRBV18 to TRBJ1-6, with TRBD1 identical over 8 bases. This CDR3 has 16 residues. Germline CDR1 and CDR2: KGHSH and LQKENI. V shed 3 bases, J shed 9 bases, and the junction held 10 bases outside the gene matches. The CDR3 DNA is TGTGCCAGCTCACCCCGAACAGACAGGGGACTTTCACCCCTCCACTTT. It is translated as CASSPRTDRGLSPLHF.

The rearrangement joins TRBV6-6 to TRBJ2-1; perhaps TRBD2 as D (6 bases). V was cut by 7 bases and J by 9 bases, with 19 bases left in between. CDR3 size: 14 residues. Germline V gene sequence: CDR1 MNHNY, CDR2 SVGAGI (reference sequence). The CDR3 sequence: CASIPTGTRVEQFF. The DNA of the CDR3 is TGTGCCAGCATCCCAACCGGGACTCGTGTTGAGCAGTTCTTC.